A single T cell receptor beta chain is shown here with its context. As yet, its antigen is unknown. The data belong to a study of CXCR3-negative and CXCR3-positive naive CD8 T cells. Whole-study context: Roughly 1.5 +/- 0.3 million TRB reads came from each library, giving some 150 million in total.

The CDR3 is 17 residues long. Germline values: CDR1 LGHNA, CDR2 YSLEER. Sorting yielded triplicates of 300,000 cells for each CD8+ T cell subset. General study results and limits: CXCR3-expressing naive cells carried TRB CDR3s more hydrophobic than those of CXCR3-negative naive cells. Naive CXCR3-negative and CXCR3-positive cells had similar TRBV-TRBJ usage; memory differed.

Libraries were UMI-labeled 5' RACE TRB cDNA. For each CDR3 protein, TCRdb gives one entry from its re-call of the 5' RACE reads, without DNA. The sample data list approximately 140,000 distinct CDR3 sequences. Sequencing was carried out using naive CXCR3+ CD8+ T cells from blood. Subset in this sample: CD45RO-CCR7+CD27+CD95- naive CD8+ T cells expressing CXCR3 (TNR3+). This rearrangement joins TRBV4-3 to TRBJ2-1; without DNA, the TCRdb call of TRBD1 cannot be checked. The origin of this receptor is a human donor in good health. Some clones in this sample may be carry-over from other donors' samples. The CDR3 sequence is CASSPERDPGSYNEQFF.